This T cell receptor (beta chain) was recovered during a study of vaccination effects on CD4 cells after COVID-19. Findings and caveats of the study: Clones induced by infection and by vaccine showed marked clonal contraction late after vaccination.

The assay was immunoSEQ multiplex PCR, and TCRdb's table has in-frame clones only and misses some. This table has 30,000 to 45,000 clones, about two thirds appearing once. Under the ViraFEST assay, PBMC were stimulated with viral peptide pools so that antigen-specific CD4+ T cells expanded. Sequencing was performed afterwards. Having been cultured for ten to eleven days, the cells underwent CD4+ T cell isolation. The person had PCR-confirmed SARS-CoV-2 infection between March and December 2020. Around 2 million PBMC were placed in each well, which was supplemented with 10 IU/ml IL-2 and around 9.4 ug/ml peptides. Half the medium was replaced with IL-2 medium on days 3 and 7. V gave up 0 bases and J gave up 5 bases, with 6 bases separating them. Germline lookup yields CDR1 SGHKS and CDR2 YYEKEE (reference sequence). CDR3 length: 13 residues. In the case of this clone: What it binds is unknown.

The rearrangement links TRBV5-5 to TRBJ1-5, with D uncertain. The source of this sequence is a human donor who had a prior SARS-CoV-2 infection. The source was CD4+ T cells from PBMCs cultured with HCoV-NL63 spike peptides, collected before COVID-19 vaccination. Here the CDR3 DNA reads TGTGCCAGCAGCTTGGATGCGGATCAGCCCCAGCATTTT. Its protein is CASSLDADQPQHF.